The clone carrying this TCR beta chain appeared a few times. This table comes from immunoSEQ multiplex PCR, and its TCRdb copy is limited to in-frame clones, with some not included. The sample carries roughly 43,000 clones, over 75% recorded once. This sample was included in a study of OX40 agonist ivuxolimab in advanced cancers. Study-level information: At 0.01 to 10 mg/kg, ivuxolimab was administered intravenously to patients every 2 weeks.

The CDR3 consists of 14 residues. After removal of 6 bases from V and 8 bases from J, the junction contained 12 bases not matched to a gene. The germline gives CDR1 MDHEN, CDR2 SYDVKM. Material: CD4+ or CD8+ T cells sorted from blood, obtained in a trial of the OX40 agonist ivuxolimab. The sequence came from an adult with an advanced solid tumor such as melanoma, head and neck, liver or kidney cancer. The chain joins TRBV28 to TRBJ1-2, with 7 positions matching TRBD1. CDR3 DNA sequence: TGTGCCAGCAGCGACCCGGGACAGCTGTGGGGCTACACCTTC. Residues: CASSDPGQLWGYTF.